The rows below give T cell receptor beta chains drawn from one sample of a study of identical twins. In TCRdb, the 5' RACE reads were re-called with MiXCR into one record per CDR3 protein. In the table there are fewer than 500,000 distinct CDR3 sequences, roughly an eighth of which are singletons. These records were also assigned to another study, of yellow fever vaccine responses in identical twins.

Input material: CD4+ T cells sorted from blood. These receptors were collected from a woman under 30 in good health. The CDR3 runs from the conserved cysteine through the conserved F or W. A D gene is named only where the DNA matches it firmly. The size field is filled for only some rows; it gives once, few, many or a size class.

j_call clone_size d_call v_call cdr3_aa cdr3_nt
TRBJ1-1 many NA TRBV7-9 CASSLEGRGKAFF TGTGCCAGCAGCTTAGAGGGGCGGGGGAAAGCTTTCTTT
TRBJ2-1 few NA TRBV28 CASSSPGSGSYNEQFF TGTGCCAGCAGTTCCCCTGGGAGCGGCTCCTACAATGAGCAGTTCTTC
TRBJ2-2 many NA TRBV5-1 CASSLEGTYTGELFF TGCGCCAGCAGCTTGGAAGGGACCTACACCGGGGAGCTGTTTTTT
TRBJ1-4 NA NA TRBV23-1 CASSPRNANEKLFF TGCGCCAGCAGTCCCAGGAATGCTAATGAAAAACTGTTTTTT
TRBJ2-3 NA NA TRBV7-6 CASSSDGPPSDTQYF TGTGCCAGCAGCTCCGACGGCCCCCCGTCAGATACGCAGTATTTT
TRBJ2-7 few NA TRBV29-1 CSVAWHPSSYEQYF TGCAGCGTTGCATGGCATCCGAGCTCCTACGAGCAGTACTTC
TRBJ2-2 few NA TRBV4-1 CASSQAPVSDTSNTGELFF TGCGCCAGCAGCCAAGCCCCTGTATCGGACACATCAAACACCGGGGAGCTGTTTTTT
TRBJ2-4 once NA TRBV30 CAWTQKDIQYF TGTGCCTGGACTCAGAAGGACATTCAGTACTTC
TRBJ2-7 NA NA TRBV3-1 CASSPLKDGSYEQYF TGTGCCAGCAGCCCGCTAAAAGACGGCTCCTACGAGCAGTACTTC
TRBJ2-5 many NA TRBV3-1 CASSRAGEETQYF TGTGCCAGCAGCCGGGCCGGGGAAGAGACCCAGTACTTC
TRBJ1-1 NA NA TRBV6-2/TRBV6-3 CASSYRGPLNTEAFF TGTGCCAGCAGTTACAGGGGACCCTTGAACACTGAAGCTTTCTTT
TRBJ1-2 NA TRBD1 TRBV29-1 CSVHRGPYGYTF TGCAGCGTACACAGGGGACCCTATGGCTACACCTTC
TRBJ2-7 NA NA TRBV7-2 CASSSASGTAYEQYF TGTGCCAGCAGCTCCGCCTCCGGGACCGCTTACGAGCAGTACTTC
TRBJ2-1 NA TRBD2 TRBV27 CASSSTSRLAGGFREQFF TGTGCCAGCAGTTCCACCTCGAGACTAGCGGGGGGGTTTAGAGAGCAGTTCTTC
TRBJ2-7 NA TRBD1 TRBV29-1 CSVLDRGPYEQYF TGCAGCGTGCTGGACAGGGGACCCTACGAGCAGTACTTC
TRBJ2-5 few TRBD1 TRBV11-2 CASSLGDRDSQETQYF TGTGCCAGCAGCTTAGGCGACCGGGACAGCCAAGAGACCCAGTACTTC
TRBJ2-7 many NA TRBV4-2 CASSQGELSSYEQYF TGTGCCAGCAGCCAAGGGGAGTTGAGCTCCTACGAGCAGTACTTC
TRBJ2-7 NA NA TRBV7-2 CASSTDRVTYEQYF TGTGCCAGCAGCACGGACAGAGTAACCTACGAGCAGTACTTC
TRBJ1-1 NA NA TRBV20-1 CSARVYLGSEAFF TGCAGTGCTAGGGTCTACCTTGGGTCTGAAGCTTTCTTT
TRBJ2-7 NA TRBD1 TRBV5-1 CASSYDGQGSEQYF TGCGCCAGCAGCTATGACGGACAGGGCTCCGAGCAGTACTTC
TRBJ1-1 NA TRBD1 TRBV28 CASSLRTGVRTEAFF TGTGCCAGCAGTTTACGGACAGGGGTACGCACTGAAGCTTTCTTT
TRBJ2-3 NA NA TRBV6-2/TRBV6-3 CASKASGTDTQYF TGTGCCAGCAAGGCTAGCGGCACAGATACGCAGTATTTT
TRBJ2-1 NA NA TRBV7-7 CASSFNVDNEQFF TGTGCTAGCAGCTTCAACGTGGACAATGAGCAGTTCTTC
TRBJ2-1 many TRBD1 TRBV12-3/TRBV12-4 CASSIDREPYNEQFF TGTGCCAGCAGCATTGACAGGGAACCCTACAATGAGCAGTTCTTC
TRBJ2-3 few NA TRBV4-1 CASSQVVAGTDTQYF TGCGCCAGCAGCCAAGTGGTAGCAGGCACAGATACGCAGTATTTT
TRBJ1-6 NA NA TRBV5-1 CASSLGGSGGNSPLHF TGCGCCAGCAGCTTGGGAGGGTCAGGTGGTAATTCACCCCTCCACTTT
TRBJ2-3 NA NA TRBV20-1 CSAAGGPAQYF TGCAGTGCTGCTGGGGGTCCGGCGCAGTATTTT
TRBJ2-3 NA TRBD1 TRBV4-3 CASSLFRGTTTDTQYF TGCGCCAGCAGCCTTTTCAGGGGGACCACTACAGATACGCAGTATTTT
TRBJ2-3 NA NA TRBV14 CASSRAGLVRGDTQYF TGTGCCAGCAGCCGCGCAGGGCTAGTCCGCGGAGATACGCAGTATTTT
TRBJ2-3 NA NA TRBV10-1 CASSPGFTKGADTQYF TGCGCCAGCAGTCCGGGCTTCACCAAAGGAGCAGATACGCAGTATTTT
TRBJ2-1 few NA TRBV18 CASSRRDTDNEQFF TGTGCCAGCTCACGAAGGGACACTGACAATGAGCAGTTCTTC
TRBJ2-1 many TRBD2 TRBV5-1 CASSLGRTSGRDEQFF TGCGCCAGCAGCTTGGGTCGGACTAGCGGGAGAGATGAGCAGTTCTTC
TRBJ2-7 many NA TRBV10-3 CAISGTSSYEQYF TGTGCCATCTCCGGGACTTCCTCCTACGAGCAGTACTTC
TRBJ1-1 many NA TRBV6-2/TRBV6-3 CASSYSSGEVNTEAFF TGTGCCAGCAGTTACTCGAGTGGCGAGGTGAACACTGAAGCTTTCTTT
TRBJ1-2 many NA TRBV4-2 CASSQEGGGSNYGYTF TGTGCCAGCAGCCAAGAGGGGGGGGGCTCTAACTATGGCTACACCTTC
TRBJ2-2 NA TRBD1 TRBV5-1 CASSSGTVDTGELFF TGCGCCAGCAGCTCCGGGACAGTAGACACCGGGGAGCTGTTTTTT
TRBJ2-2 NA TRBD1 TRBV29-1 CSARTGGASEGELFF TGCAGCGCCCGGACAGGGGGCGCATCGGAGGGGGAGCTGTTTTTT
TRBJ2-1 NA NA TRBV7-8 CASHRRETLPNEQFF TGTGCCAGCCACCGCCGGGAAACCCTCCCCAATGAGCAGTTCTTC
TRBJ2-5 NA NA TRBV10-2 CASTSPHTVQETQYF TGCGCCAGCACTTCCCCCCACACCGTCCAAGAGACCCAGTACTTC
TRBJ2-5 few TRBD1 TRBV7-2 CASSRQGAQETQYF TGTGCCAGCAGCCGACAGGGGGCACAAGAGACCCAGTACTTC
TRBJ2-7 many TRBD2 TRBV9 CASSVDSGITYEQYF TGTGCCAGCAGCGTAGATAGCGGGATTACCTACGAGCAGTACTTC
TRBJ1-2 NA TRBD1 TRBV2 CASRAGTGVLFGGYTF TGTGCCAGCCGCGCCGGGACAGGGGTATTGTTCGGTGGCTACACCTTC
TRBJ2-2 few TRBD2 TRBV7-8 CASSSLSGTLTGELFF TGTGCCAGCAGCTCCCTCAGCGGGACGCTCACCGGGGAGCTGTTTTTT
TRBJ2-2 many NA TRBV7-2 CASSLTPGSNTGELFF TGTGCCAGCAGCTTAACCCCGGGGTCGAACACCGGGGAGCTGTTTTTT
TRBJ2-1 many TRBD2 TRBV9 CASSSSSGRAGNEQFF TGTGCCAGCAGCTCCTCCAGCGGGAGGGCCGGGAATGAGCAGTTCTTC
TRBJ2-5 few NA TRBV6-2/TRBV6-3 CASSPGQRYQETQYF TGTGCCAGCAGCCCCGGACAGCGATACCAAGAGACCCAGTACTTC